This T cell receptor beta chain was sequenced in a study of blood T cells in healthy people across ages. Across the whole study: Template switching caught about one barcoded beta molecule for each two T cells.

With a J-beta primer mix and a sample-barcoded 5' primer, a second PCR ran roughly 7 to 11 cycles. In TCRdb, the 5' RACE reads were re-called with MiXCR into one record per CDR3 protein. The top ten hold roughly 7.9% of the sample, which has about 1.5 million distinct CDR3 sequences, approximately 38% seen once. The CDR3 covers 17 residues. Germline CDR1 reads LGHNA; CDR2 reads YNFKEQ. J was trimmed by 2 bases and V by 0 bases; bases with no gene match: 6. This clonotype was observed a handful of times. This chain joins TRBV4-2 and TRBJ2-5; 10 bases map to TRBD2. The TCR sequence derives from a woman under 30 in good health. Sequenced: blood. The CDR3 reads CASSQDGPSGGQETQYF. CDR3 nucleotide sequence: TGTGCCAGCAGCCAAGATGGTCCTAGCGGGGGTCAAGAGACCCAGTACTTC.